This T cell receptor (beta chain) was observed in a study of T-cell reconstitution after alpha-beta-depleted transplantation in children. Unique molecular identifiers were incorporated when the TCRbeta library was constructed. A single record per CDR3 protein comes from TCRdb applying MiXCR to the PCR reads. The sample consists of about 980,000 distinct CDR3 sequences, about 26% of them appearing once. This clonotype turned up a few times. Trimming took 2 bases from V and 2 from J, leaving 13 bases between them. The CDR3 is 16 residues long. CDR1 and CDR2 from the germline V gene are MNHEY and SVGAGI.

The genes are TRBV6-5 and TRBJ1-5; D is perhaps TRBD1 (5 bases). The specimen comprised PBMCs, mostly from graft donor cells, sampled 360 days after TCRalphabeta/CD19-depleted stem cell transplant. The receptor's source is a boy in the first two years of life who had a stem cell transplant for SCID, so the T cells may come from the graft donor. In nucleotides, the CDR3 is TGTGCCAGCAGTTACGGGGCTCAGGGACGCAATCAGCCCCAGCATTTT. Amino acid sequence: CASSYGAQGRNQPQHF.